The 25 T cell receptor beta chains below were found in one sample sequenced in a study of blood T cell repertoires in COVID-19. Clones were sequenced by immunoSEQ multiplex PCR, and TCRdb holds only the in-frame ones, with some missing. In the table there are roughly 70,000 clones, around 87% of which are singletons. The sequenced material came from peripheral blood. The receptors originated from a woman of 80 years or more with active or convalescent COVID-19.

V is TRBV3-1 (or the pseudogene TRBV3-2) and J is TRBJ1-2; 10 bases agree with TRBD1. The trim removed 4 bases at V and 8 bases at J, leaving 10 bases unmatched. This CDR3 has 15 residues. Germline CDR1 LGHDT, CDR2 YNNKEL (reference sequence). CDR3 in DNA: TGTGCCAGCAGCCCGCTCTCCGGGACAGGGGTCGGCTACACCTTC. Encoded protein: CASSPLSGTGVGYTF.

V and J are TRBV29-1 and TRBJ1-2; the D gene is possibly TRBD1 (6 bases). The V gene lost 3 bases and the J gene lost 8 bases, with 13 bases spanning the gap. Looked up from germline, CDR1 is SQVTM and CDR2 is ANQGSEA. The CDR3 is made up of 12 amino acids. The CDR3 sequence is CSVDRGLGGYTF. CDR3 coding DNA: TGCAGCGTTGACAGGGGCTTAGGGGGCTACACCTTC.

The V call is TRBV7-2, the J call TRBJ1-3; TRBD1 might be the D (5 bases). Trimming removed 2 bases at V and 9 bases at J, with 11 bases between. The CDR3 extends over 13 amino acids. CDR1 is SGHTA and CDR2 is FQGNSA in the germline V gene. The CDR3 sequence is CASSLNSGGTIYF. The CDR3 region has the DNA TGTGCCAGCAGCTTAAACTCGGGGGGCACCATATATTTT.

The CDR3 reads CAISESEGINTEAFF. CDR3 DNA: TGTGCCATCAGTGAGTCGGAGGGTATCAACACTGAAGCTTTCTTT. The chain recombines TRBV10-3 with TRBJ1-1; no reliable D call. V lost 0 bases, J lost 2 bases, and 10 bases lay in between. CDR1 and CDR2 from the germline V gene are ENHRY and SYGVKD. The CDR3 extends over 15 amino acids.

The J gene is TRBJ2-2, the V gene TRBV5-1; TRBD2 is a possible D gene (7 bases). The V gene lost 7 bases and the J gene lost 4 bases, with 20 bases spanning the gap. This CDR3 spans 16 amino acids. Germline loops: CDR1 SGHRS, CDR2 YFSETQ. This chain's CDR3 is CASGPGGGAATGELFF. CDR3 DNA: TGCGCCAGCGGCCCTGGAGGGGGGGCTGCCACCGGGGAGCTGTTTTTT. The whole variable domain, filled in from reference TRBV5-1 and TRBJ2-2, reads KAGVTQTPRYLIKTRGQQVTLSCSPISGHRSVSWYQQTPGQGLQFLFEYFSETQRNKGNFPGRFSGRQFSNSRSEMNVSTLELGDSALYLCASGPGGGAATGELFFGEGSRLTVL.

The rearrangement joins TRBV10-3 to TRBJ1-1; 7 bases agree with TRBD1. The germline V gene has CDR1 ENHRY and CDR2 SYGVKD. This CDR3 is 14 amino acids long. V gave up 3 bases and J gave up 6 bases; unmatched junction bases: 7. CDR3: CAISDQGVGAEAFF. CDR3 nucleotides: TGTGCCATCAGTGACCAGGGGGTTGGAGCTGAAGCTTTCTTT.

This clone was seen a single time. This chain uses TRBV11-2 with TRBJ1-2, with TRBD1 matching over 8 bases. Germline CDR1 SGHAT, CDR2 FQNNGV. CDR3 length: 14 residues. The J segment lost 5 bases and the V segment lost 4 bases, leaving 6 bases of the junction unmatched. The CDR3 nucleotides read TGTGCCAGCAGCTGGGACAGGTCCCATTATGGCTACACCTTC. This sequence encodes CASSWDRSHYGYTF.

The rearrangement links TRBV19 to TRBJ1-2, with D unresolved. CDR3 size: 14 residues. The V end lost 1 base, the J end lost 2 bases, and 8 bases lay between the germline ends. In germline, CDR1 is LNHDA, CDR2 SQIVND (reference sequence). In nucleotides, the CDR3 is TGTGCCAGTAGTATAGCTGGCAGGAACTATGGCTACACCTTC. Protein product: CASSIAGRNYGYTF.

The chain uses TRBV29-1 and TRBJ1-3; 9 nucleotides line up with TRBD1. J lost 4 bases, V lost 7 bases, and 26 bases had no gene match. Germline V gives CDR1 SQVTM, CDR2 ANQGSEA. There are 20 residues in the CDR3. The CDR3 nucleotides are TGCAGCGCCCAAGAGGGAGAGGGGACAGGGATGTCTTCGGGGGGAAACACCATATATTTT. As protein: CSAQEGEGTGMSSGGNTIYF.

The CDR3 spells CAWSPGGLAGAKNIQYF. DNA of the CDR3: TGTGCCTGGAGTCCCGGGGGGCTAGCGGGGGCCAAAAACATTCAGTACTTC. This sequence joins TRBV30 and TRBJ2-4; 9 nucleotides agree with TRBD2. The CDR3 runs 17 residues. CDR1 GTSNPN and CDR2 SVGIG come from the germline V gene (reference sequence). V trimming: 2 bases; J trimming: 1 base; junction bases outside the gene matches: 9.

This clone was recorded only once. V and J are TRBV18 and TRBJ1-2; TRBD1 aligns across 7 bases. V shed 2 bases and J 0 bases; nucleotides not matched to a gene: 6. Germline V gene sequence: CDR1 KGHSH, CDR2 LQKENI. CDR3 length: 16 residues. CDR3 nucleotide sequence: TGTGCCAGCTCACCATCATCAGGGGGAGCTAACTATGGCTACACCTTC. Amino acids: CASSPSSGGANYGYTF.

The V gene is TRBV6-5, the J gene TRBJ1-2; D is possibly TRBD1 (5 bases). The CDR3 is 12 amino acids. V shed 8 bases and J shed 6 bases, with 13 bases lying between them. The V gene's germline CDR1 is MNHEY and CDR2 SVGAGI. CDR3 amino acids: CASSGGGDGYTF. CDR3 in DNA: TGTGCCAGCTCTGGGGGAGGAGATGGCTACACCTTC.

The genes are TRBV6-6 and TRBJ1-2; D not certain. This CDR3 has 14 amino acids. Germline V lookup: CDR1 MNHNY, CDR2 SVGAGI (reference sequence). Trimming pared 5 bases from V and 0 bases from J, leaving 10 bases between. For the CDR3, the DNA is TGTGCCAGCAGTACCGGGATCTCTAACTATGGCTACACCTTC. It encodes CASSTGISNYGYTF.

The rearrangement joins TRBV11-1 to TRBJ1-1; D is undetermined. Germline V lookup: CDR1 SGHAT, CDR2 FQDESV (reference sequence). This CDR3 is 14 amino acids long. Trimming removed 1 base at V and 4 bases at J, with 10 bases between. The CDR3 spells CASSLGSVLTEAFF. The CDR3, as DNA: TGTGCCAGCAGCTTAGGGTCAGTCCTCACTGAAGCTTTCTTT.

The rearrangement joins TRBV4-1 to TRBJ1-2; 7 positions match TRBD1. CDR3 length equals 14 residues. CDR1 is MGHRA, CDR2 YSYEKL, per germline. The V segment lost 2 bases and the J segment 8 bases; nucleotides outside the gene matches: 8. In DNA, the CDR3 is TGCGCCAGCAGCCAACTACCGGGACAGCACGGCTACACCTTC. This gives the protein CASSQLPGQHGYTF.

This rearrangement joins TRBV19 to TRBJ1-2; tentative D call: TRBD1 (5 bases). Germline V gene data show CDR1 as LNHDA and CDR2 as SQIVND (reference sequence). The CDR3 is made up of 16 amino acids. The V end lost 1 base, the J end lost 0 bases, and 12 bases lay between the germline ends. The CDR3 coding sequence is TGTGCCAGTAGTATAGCTGGGGGGTCCGCTAACTATGGCTACACCTTC. It translates to CASSIAGGSANYGYTF.

This clone was found once. The rearrangement uses TRBV13 and TRBJ1-1, with unresolved D. Germline V gives CDR1 PRHDT, CDR2 FYEKMQ (reference sequence). This CDR3 region has 13 residues. V was cut by 4 bases and J by 5 bases, with 11 bases left in between. CDR3 region: CASSSPPRTEAFF. The CDR3 DNA follows: TGTGCCAGCAGCTCACCCCCTCGGACTGAAGCTTTCTTT.

This rearrangement joins TRBV10-1 to TRBJ1-6, with 9 bases aligning to TRBD1. The CDR3 runs 15 residues. V dropped 2 bases and J dropped 6; count of bases not matched to a gene: 2. CDR1 is WNHNN, CDR2 SYGVQD, per germline (reference sequence). CDR3 nucleotides: TGCGCCAGCAGTGAGAGGACAGGGGTTAATTCACCCCTCCACTTT. This sequence encodes CASSERTGVNSPLHF.

CDR3 in amino acids: CASSKGGQGNNTGELFF. CDR3 bases: TGTGCCAGCAGCAAAGGAGGGCAGGGGAATAACACCGGGGAGCTGTTTTTT. V gene TRBV21-1 combines with J gene TRBJ2-2; the table's D gene call, TRBD1, was not cross checked with the DNA. TRBV21-1 is a documented pseudogene. This CDR3 comprises 17 residues.

This clone showed up just a few times. The V and J genes are TRBV6-2 or TRBV6-3 and TRBJ1-1, with D possibly being TRBD1 (5 bases). There are 15 residues in the CDR3. CDR1 is MNHEY, CDR2 SVGEGT, per germline. V was shortened by 0 bases and J by 5 bases, with 13 bases between the two germline ends. The CDR3 nucleotides are TGTGCCAGCAGTTACTCGTCAGGGTACCCGACTGAAGCTTTCTTT. This gives the protein CASSYSSGYPTEAFF.

The chain is built from TRBV18 and TRBJ2-7; weak D call: TRBD1 (5 bases). The CDR3 has 15 residues. Trimming pared 3 bases from V and 5 bases from J, leaving 17 bases between. From germline, CDR1 is KGHSH and CDR2 LQKENI. The CDR3 protein is CASSPQGAGLNEQYF. CDR3 in DNA: TGTGCCAGCTCACCCCAAGGGGCAGGTCTCAACGAGCAGTACTTC.

The CDR3 bases are TGTGCCAGCAGCGCCGGCGAGGACTATGGCTACACCTTC. Its translation: CASSAGEDYGYTF. V and J are TRBV9 and TRBJ1-2; D not resolved. The V and J ends lost 3 bases and 3 bases respectively, with 9 bases between them. The germline gives CDR1 SGDLS, CDR2 YYNGEE. The CDR3 contains 13 residues.

This chain connects TRBV5-1 to TRBJ1-2; 8 bases match TRBD1. Germline CDR1 and CDR2: SGHRS and YFSETQ. CDR3 size: 15 residues. Trimming at V came to 3 bases and at J to 8 bases, leaving 12 bases not matched to a gene. The CDR3, as DNA: TGCGCCAGCAGCTGGAGGACAGGGAATAATGGGGGCTACACCTTC. Its translation: CASSWRTGNNGGYTF.

This sequence joins TRBV11-3 and TRBJ2-7; D unclear. Germline V gene data show CDR1 as SGHNT and CDR2 as YENEEA. This CDR3 has 13 amino acids. V gave up 5 bases and J gave up 3 bases, with 11 bases separating them. The CDR3, as DNA: TGTGCCAGCAGCCACGAGCCTAGCTACGAGCAGTACTTC. This codes for CASSHEPSYEQYF.

The rearrangement joins TRBV9 to TRBJ2-1, with 7 positions matching TRBD1. Trimming removed 4 bases from V and 4 bases from J; junction bases left unmatched: 8. The CDR3 runs to 15 residues. Germline V lookup: CDR1 SGDLS, CDR2 YYNGEE. The CDR3: CASSIPGQLYNEQFF. The CDR3 region has the DNA TGTGCCAGCAGCATTCCGGGACAGCTTTACAATGAGCAGTTCTTC.